This section outlines one T cell receptor beta chain sequence together with its context. Antigen: not known. The data belong to a study of CD8+ T cells in alopecia areata. Trimming left V 2 bases short and J 1 base short, with 10 bases between. Per the germline V gene, CDR1 is ENHRY and CDR2 is SYGVKD. The CDR3 runs 15 residues. The sequencing template was cDNA reverse transcribed from extracted RNA. Data came from immunoSEQ multiplex PCR; TCRdb stores just in-frame clones and leaves some out. Of more than 200,000 clones in the sample, under 80% were seen once. Study outcomes and limitations: Normal skin contains resident alphabeta T cells, and these are also sequenced in scalp samples. Clonality was higher in lesional than normal scalp, especially in alopecia totalis/universalis.

This specimen was CD4+ T cells sorted from blood, taken at week 0. This TCR was recovered from a human donor with alopecia areata. The J gene is TRBJ2-3, the V gene TRBV10-3; D is undetermined. CDR3: CAISETSPGTDTQYF. The CDR3 DNA reads TGTGCCATCAGTGAGACGAGCCCTGGCACAGATACGCAGTATTTT.